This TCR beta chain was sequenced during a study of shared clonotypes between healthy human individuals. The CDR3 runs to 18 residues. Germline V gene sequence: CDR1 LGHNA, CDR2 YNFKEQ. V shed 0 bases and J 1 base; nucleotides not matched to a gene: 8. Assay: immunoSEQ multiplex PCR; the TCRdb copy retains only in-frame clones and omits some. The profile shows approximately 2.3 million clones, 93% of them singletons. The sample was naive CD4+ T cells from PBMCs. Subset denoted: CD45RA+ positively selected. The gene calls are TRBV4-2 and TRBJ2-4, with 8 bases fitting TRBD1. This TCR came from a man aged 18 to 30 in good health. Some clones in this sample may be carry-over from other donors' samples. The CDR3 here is CASSQDFGQGAAKNIQYF. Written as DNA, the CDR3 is TGTGCCAGCAGCCAAGATTTTGGACAGGGTGCGGCCAAAAACATTCAGTACTTC.